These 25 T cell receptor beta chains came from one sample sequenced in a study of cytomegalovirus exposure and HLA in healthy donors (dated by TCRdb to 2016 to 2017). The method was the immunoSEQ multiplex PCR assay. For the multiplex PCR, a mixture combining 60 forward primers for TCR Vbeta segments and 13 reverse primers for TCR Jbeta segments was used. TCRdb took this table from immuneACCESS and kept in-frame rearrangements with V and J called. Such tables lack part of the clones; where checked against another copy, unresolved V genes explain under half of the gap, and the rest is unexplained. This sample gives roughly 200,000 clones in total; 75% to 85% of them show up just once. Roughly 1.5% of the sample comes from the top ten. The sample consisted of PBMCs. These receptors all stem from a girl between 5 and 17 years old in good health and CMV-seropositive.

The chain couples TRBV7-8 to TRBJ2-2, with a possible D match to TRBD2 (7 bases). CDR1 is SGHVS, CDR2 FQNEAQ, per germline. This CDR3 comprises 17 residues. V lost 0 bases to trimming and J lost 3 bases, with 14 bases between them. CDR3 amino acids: CASSLAWGAGDTGELFF. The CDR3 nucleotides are TGTGCCAGCAGCTTAGCGTGGGGGGCGGGGGACACCGGGGAGCTGTTTTTT.

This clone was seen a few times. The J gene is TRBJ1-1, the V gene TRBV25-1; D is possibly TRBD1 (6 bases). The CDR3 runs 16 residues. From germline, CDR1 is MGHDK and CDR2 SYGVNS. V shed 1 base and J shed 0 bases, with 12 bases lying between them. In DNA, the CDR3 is TGTGCCAGCAGTGAATCCAGGGGACCTATGAACACTGAAGCTTTCTTT. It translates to CASSESRGPMNTEAFF.

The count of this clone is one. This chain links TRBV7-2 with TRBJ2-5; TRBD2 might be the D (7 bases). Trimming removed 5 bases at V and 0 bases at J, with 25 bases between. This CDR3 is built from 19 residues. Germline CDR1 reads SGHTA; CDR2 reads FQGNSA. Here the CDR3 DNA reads TGTGCCAGCAGCCTAGGGCGGGGGCCCCTCTCGTTGTACCAAGAGACCCAGTACTTC. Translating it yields CASSLGRGPLSLYQETQYF.

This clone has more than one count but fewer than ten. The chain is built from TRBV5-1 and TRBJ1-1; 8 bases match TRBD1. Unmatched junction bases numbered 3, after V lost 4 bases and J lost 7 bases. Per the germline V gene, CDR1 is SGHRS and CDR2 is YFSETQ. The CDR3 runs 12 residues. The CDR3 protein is CASSGTGDEAFF. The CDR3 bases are TGCGCCAGCAGCGGGACAGGAGATGAAGCTTTCTTT.

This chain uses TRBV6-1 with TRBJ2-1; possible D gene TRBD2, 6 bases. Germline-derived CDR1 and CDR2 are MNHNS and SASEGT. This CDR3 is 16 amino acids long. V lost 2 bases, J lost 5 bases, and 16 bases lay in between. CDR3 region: CASSEFGGLTHNEQFF. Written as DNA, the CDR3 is TGTGCCAGCAGTGAATTTGGGGGACTCACACACAATGAGCAGTTCTTC.

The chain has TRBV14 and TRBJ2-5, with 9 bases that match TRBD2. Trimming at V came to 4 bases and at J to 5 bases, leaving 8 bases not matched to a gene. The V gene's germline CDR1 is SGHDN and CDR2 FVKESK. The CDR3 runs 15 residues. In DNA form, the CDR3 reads TGTGCCAGCAGCCTCCCGGGACTAGCATCGGAGACCCAGTACTTC. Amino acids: CASSLPGLASETQYF.

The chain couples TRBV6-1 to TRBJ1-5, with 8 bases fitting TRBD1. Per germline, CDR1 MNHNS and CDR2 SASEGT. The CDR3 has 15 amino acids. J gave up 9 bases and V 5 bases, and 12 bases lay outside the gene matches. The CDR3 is CASSRGQVGNTPQHF. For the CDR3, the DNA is TGTGCCAGCAGTCGGGGACAGGTGGGGAATACGCCCCAGCATTTT.

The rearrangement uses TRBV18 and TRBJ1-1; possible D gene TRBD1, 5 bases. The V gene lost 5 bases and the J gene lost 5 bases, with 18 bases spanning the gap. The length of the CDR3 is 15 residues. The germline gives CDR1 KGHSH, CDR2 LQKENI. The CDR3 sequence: CASSSTALVSTEAFF. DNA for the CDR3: TGTGCCAGCTCATCGACAGCCCTCGTGAGTACTGAAGCTTTCTTT.

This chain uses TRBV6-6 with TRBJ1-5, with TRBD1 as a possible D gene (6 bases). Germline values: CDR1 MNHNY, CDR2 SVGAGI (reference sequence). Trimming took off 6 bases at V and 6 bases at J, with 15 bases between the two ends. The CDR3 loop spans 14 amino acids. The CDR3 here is CASSLGGAGQPQHF. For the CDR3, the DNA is TGTGCCAGCAGCCTCGGGGGGGCGGGTCAGCCCCAGCATTTT.

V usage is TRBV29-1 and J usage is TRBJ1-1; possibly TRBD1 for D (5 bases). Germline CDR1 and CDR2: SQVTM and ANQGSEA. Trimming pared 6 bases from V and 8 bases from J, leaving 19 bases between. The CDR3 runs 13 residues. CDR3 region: CSVQSLSGVEAFF. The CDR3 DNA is TGCAGCGTGCAAAGCCTGTCGGGGGTAGAAGCTTTCTTT. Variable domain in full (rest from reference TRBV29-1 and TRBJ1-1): SAVISQKPSRDICQRGTSLTIQCQVDSQVTMMFWYRQQPGQSLTLIATANQGSEATYESGFVIDKFPISRPNLTFSTLTVSNMSPEDSSIYLCSVQSLSGVEAFFGQGTRLTVV.

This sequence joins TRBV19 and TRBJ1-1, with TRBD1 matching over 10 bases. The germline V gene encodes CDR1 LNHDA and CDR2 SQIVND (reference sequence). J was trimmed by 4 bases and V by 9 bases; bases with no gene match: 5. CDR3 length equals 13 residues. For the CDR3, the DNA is TGTGCCAGCCGGACAGGGGGGAGCACTGAAGCTTTCTTT. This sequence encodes CASRTGGSTEAFF.

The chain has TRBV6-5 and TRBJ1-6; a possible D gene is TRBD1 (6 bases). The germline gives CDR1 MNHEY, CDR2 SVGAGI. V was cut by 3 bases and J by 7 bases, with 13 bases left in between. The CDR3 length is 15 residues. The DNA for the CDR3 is TGTGCCAGCAGTTATGGAGACAGGACCAATTCACCCCTCCACTTT. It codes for CASSYGDRTNSPLHF.

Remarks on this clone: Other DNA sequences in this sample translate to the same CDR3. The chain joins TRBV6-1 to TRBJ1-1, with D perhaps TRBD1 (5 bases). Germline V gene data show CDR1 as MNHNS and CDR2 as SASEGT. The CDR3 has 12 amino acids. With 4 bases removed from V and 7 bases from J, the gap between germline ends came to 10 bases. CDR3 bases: TGTGCCAGCAGTGGGGGGGATCTTGAAGCTTTCTTT. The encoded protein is CASSGGDLEAFF.

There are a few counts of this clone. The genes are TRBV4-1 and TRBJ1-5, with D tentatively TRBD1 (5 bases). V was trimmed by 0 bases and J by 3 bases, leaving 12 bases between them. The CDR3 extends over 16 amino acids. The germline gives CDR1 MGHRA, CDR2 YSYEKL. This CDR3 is CASSQDSGYANQPQHF. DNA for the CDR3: TGCGCCAGCAGCCAAGATTCAGGGTACGCCAATCAGCCCCAGCATTTT.

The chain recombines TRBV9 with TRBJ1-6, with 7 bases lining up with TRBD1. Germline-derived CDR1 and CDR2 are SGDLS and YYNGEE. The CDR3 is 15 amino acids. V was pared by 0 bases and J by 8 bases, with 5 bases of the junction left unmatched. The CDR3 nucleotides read TGTGCCAGCAGCGTAGAGGGACAGAGCCATTCACCCCTCCACTTT. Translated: CASSVEGQSHSPLHF.

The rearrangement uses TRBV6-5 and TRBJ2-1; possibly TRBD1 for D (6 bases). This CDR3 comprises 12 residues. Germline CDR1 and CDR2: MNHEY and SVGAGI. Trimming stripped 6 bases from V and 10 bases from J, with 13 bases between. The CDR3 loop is CASSHQDREQFF. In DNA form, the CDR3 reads TGTGCCAGCAGCCACCAAGACAGGGAGCAGTTCTTC.

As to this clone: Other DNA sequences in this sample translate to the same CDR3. DNA for the CDR3: TGCGCCAGCAGTGAGTCGGGAAGGGGGGAGACCCAGTACTTC. This encodes CASSESGRGETQYF. V usage is TRBV10-1 and J usage is TRBJ2-5; possible D gene TRBD1, 6 bases. CDR3 length: 14 residues. Trimming took off 0 bases at V and 5 bases at J, with 10 bases between the two ends. From germline, CDR1 is WNHNN and CDR2 SYGVQD (reference sequence).

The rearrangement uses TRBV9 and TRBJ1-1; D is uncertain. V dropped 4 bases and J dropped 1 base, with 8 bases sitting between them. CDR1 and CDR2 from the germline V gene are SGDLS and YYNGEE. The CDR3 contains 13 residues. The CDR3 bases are TGTGCCAGCAGCCCCCTCGGGAACACTGAAGCTTTCTTT. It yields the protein CASSPLGNTEAFF.

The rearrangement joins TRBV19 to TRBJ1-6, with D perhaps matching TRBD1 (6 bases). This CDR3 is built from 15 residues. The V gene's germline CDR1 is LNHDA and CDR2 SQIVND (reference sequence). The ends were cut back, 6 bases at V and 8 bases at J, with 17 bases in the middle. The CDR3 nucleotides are TGTGCCAGTAGGACAGGTGCGTTGGTTGATTCACCCCTCCACTTT. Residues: CASRTGALVDSPLHF. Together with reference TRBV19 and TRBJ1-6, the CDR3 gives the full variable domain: DGGITQSPKYLFRKEGQNVTLSCEQNLNHDAMYWYRQDPGQGLRLIYYSQIVNDFQKGDIAEGYSVSREKKESFPLTVTSAQKNPTAFYLCASRTGALVDSPLHFGNGTRLTVT.

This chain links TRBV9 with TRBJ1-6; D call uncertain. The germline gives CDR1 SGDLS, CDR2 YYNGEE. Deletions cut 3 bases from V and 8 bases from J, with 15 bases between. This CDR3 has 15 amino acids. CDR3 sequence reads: CASSEYEVTYSPLHF. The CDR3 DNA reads TGTGCCAGCAGCGAATACGAGGTAACCTATTCACCCCTCCACTTT.

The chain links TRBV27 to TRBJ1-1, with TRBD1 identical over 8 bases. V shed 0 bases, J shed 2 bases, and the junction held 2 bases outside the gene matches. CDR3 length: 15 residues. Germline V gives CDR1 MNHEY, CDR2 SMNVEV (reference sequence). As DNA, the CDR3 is TGTGCCAGCAGTTTATCGACAGGGGCCAACACTGAAGCTTTCTTT. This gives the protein CASSLSTGANTEAFF.

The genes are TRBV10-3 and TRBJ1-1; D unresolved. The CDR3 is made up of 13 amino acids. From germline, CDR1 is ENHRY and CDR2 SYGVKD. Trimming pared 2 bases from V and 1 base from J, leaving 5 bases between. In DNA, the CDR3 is TGTGCCATCAGTGAGACAGAGAACACTGAAGCTTTCTTT. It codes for CAISETENTEAFF.

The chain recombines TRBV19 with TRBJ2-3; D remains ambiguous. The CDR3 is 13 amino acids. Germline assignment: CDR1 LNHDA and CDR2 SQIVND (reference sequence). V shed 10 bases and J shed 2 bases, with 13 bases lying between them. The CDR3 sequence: CATIGSNTDTQYF. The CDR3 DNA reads TGTGCCACTATCGGGTCTAACACAGATACGCAGTATTTT.

The DNA for the CDR3 is TGTGCCAGCAGTCCCGCCTTCCGACTAGCGGGGGGTCCTAGCACAGATACGCAGTATTTT. This gives the protein CASSPAFRLAGGPSTDTQYF. This chain connects TRBV28 to TRBJ2-3, with 13 bases matching TRBD2. Germline CDR1 and CDR2: MDHEN and SYDVKM. The V and J ends lost 5 bases and 0 bases, in that order; junction bases with no gene match: 14. The CDR3 covers 20 residues. Together with reference TRBV28 and TRBJ2-3, the CDR3 gives the full variable domain: DVKVTQSSRYLVKRTGEKVFLECVQDMDHENMFWYRQDPGLGLRLIYFSYDVKMKEKGDIPEGYSVSREKKERFSLILESASTNQTSMYLCASSPAFRLAGGPSTDTQYFGPGTRLTVL.

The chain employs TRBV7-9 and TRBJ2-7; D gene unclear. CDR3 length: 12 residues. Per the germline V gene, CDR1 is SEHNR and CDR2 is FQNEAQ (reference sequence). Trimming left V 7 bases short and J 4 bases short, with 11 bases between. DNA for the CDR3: TGTGCCAGCACCTCGGTAGTTTACGAGCAGTACTTC. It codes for CASTSVVYEQYF.